Below, 24 T cell receptor beta chains from the same sample are listed, as sequenced in a study of cytomegalovirus exposure and HLA in healthy donors. This PCR relied on a set of 60 Vbeta primers and 13 Jbeta primers. Clones were sequenced by immunoSEQ multiplex PCR, and TCRdb holds only the in-frame ones, with some missing. In the table there are about 120,000 clones, around three quarters of which are singletons. The source material was PBMCs. The source of these receptors is a man between 18 and 35 years old in good health and CMV-seropositive.

This sequence joins TRBV19 and TRBJ1-2; D may be TRBD1 (6 bases). This CDR3 is 18 amino acids long. Germline V gene data show CDR1 as LNHDA and CDR2 as SQIVND (reference sequence). Deletions cut 0 bases from V and 3 bases from J, with 20 bases between. The CDR3 DNA reads TGTGCCAGTAGTATAGATCTATCCGCTTTGGGGGCTCACTATGGCTACACCTTC. Protein product: CASSIDLSALGAHYGYTF.

This clone was seen a single time. The chain employs TRBV7-9 and TRBJ1-1; D remains ambiguous. Germline V lookup: CDR1 SEHNR, CDR2 FQNEAQ (reference sequence). The V end lost 1 base, the J end lost 0 bases, and 6 bases lay between the germline ends. The CDR3 totals 14 residues. The CDR3 DNA reads as TGTGCCAGCAGCTTAGGACAAGTGAACACTGAAGCTTTCTTT. This gives the protein CASSLGQVNTEAFF.

The chain has TRBV6-5 and TRBJ2-7, with 10 bases matching TRBD2. CDR1 is MNHEY and CDR2 is SVGAGI in the germline V gene. This CDR3 is built from 15 residues. J was trimmed by 1 base and V by 5 bases; bases with no gene match: 5. Here the CDR3 DNA reads TGTGCCAGCAGTCCAACTAGCGGGATTTCCTACGAGCAGTACTTC. Amino acids: CASSPTSGISYEQYF.

CDR3 bases: TGTGCCAGCAGCGACACCCTTGACAAGGTCAACTATGGCTACACCTTC. This encodes CASSDTLDKVNYGYTF. This chain joins TRBV13 and TRBJ1-2; unclear D gene. Trimming stripped 5 bases from V and 2 bases from J, with 18 bases between. Germline-derived CDR1 and CDR2 are PRHDT and FYEKMQ (reference sequence). The CDR3 totals 16 residues.

The chain recombines TRBV6-1 with TRBJ1-1; 8 bases match TRBD1. Germline CDR1 is MNHNS and CDR2 is SASEGT. The CDR3 has 15 residues. V trimming: 2 bases; J trimming: 5 bases; junction bases outside the gene matches: 7. DNA for the CDR3: TGTGCCAGCAGTGAACAGGGGGCGCAGGGTACTGAAGCTTTCTTT. It encodes CASSEQGAQGTEAFF.

This clone has only one observation. The chain is built from TRBV4-2 and TRBJ2-2; D is undetermined. Germline V lookup: CDR1 LGHNA, CDR2 YNFKEQ. Trimming took 0 bases from V and 6 from J, leaving 11 bases between them. The CDR3 spans 15 residues. The DNA of the CDR3 is TGTGCCAGCAGCCAAGAGCGATCAATTCCCGGGGAGCTGTTTTTT. It specifies CASSQERSIPGELFF.

This chain connects TRBV10-1 to TRBJ1-5, with D possibly TRBD1 on 6 matching bases. The ends were cut back, 6 bases at V and 1 base at J, with 19 bases in the middle. The CDR3 covers 17 residues. From germline, CDR1 is WNHNN and CDR2 SYGVQD (reference sequence). Here the CDR3 reads CASRGERGGDSNQPQHF. The CDR3 coding sequence is TGCGCCAGCAGGGGAGAAAGGGGGGGAGACAGCAATCAGCCCCAGCATTTT.

The V and J genes are TRBV6-6 and TRBJ2-7; D possibly corresponds to TRBD1 (6 bases). This CDR3 contains 14 residues. The V end was cut by 4 bases, the J end by 3 bases, with 13 bases between. The germline V gene has CDR1 MNHNY and CDR2 SVGAGI (reference sequence). The CDR3 region is CASSFRRDNYEQYF. The CDR3 coding sequence is TGTGCCAGCAGTTTCCGCCGGGACAACTACGAGCAGTACTTC.

The CDR3 spells CASSLELAGGPRDTQYF. The DNA for the CDR3 is TGTGCCAGCAGCTTAGAACTAGCGGGGGGCCCGCGAGATACGCAGTATTTT. This rearrangement joins TRBV11-2 to TRBJ2-3; 12 positions match TRBD2. The CDR3 totals 17 residues. V gave up 0 bases and J gave up 5 bases; unmatched junction bases: 6. Looked up from germline, CDR1 is SGHAT and CDR2 is FQNNGV. Using reference TRBV11-2 and TRBJ2-3 for the parts outside the CDR3, the full variable domain is EAGVAQSPRYKIIEKRQSVAFWCNPISGHATLYWYQQILGQGPKLLIQFQNNGVVDDSQLPKDRFSAERLKGVDSTLKIQPAKLEDSAVYLCASSLELAGGPRDTQYFGPGTRLTVL.

The genes are TRBV30 and TRBJ2-3; D might be TRBD2 (6 bases). The CDR3 has 16 amino acids. V lost 3 bases to trimming and J lost 1 base, with 17 bases between them. The germline V gene encodes CDR1 GTSNPN and CDR2 SVGIG (reference sequence). The CDR3 DNA reads TGTGCCTGGAGGCCCGGCGGGGATTATGGCACAGATACGCAGTATTTT. This translates into CAWRPGGDYGTDTQYF. Filled out from reference TRBV30 and TRBJ2-3, the complete variable domain reads SQTIHQWPATLVQPVGSPLSLECTVEGTSNPNLYWYRQAAGRGLQLLFYSVGIGQISSEVPQNLSASRPQDRQFILSSKKLLLSDSGFYLCAWRPGGDYGTDTQYFGPGTRLTVL.

The genes are TRBV29-1 and TRBJ2-7, with TRBD1 identical over 7 bases. The CDR3 loop spans 14 amino acids. Germline V gene data show CDR1 as SQVTM and CDR2 as ANQGSEA. J lost 4 bases, V lost 3 bases, and 9 bases had no gene match. The DNA for the CDR3 is TGCAGCGTTGAGCTGGGGACAGACACATACGAGCAGTACTTC. Its translation: CSVELGTDTYEQYF.

The chain has TRBV28 and TRBJ1-2, with TRBD1 as a possible D gene (5 bases). Per germline, CDR1 MDHEN and CDR2 SYDVKM. This CDR3 has 15 amino acids. Trimming removed 1 base from V and 8 bases from J, with 17 bases in between. Here the CDR3 reads CASSLSSRVKGGYTF. For the CDR3, the DNA is TGTGCCAGCAGTTTATCTTCCAGGGTGAAGGGGGGCTACACCTTC.

The rearrangement links TRBV11-2 to TRBJ1-1; 7 nucleotides agree with TRBD1. The CDR3 runs 13 residues. CDR1 and CDR2 (germline): SGHAT, FQNNGV. Trimming at V came to 5 bases and at J to 11 bases, leaving 11 bases not matched to a gene. CDR3 loop: CASSPSDRAGAFF. The CDR3 DNA is TGTGCCAGCAGCCCCAGCGACAGGGCAGGGGCTTTCTTT.

This clone appeared once. This chain uses TRBV7-2 with TRBJ2-5; a possible D gene is TRBD1 (6 bases). V lost 1 base, J lost 4 bases, and 19 bases lay in between. The CDR3 totals 17 residues. CDR1 and CDR2 from the germline V gene are SGHTA and FQGNSA. The CDR3 DNA reads as TGTGCCAGCAGCTTAGTAAGGGCCTTCCAAGGGGGAGAGACCCAGTACTTC. The encoded protein is CASSLVRAFQGGETQYF.

The chain joins TRBV7-8 to TRBJ2-3; a weak D match, TRBD2 (5 bases). V was trimmed by 0 bases and J by 6 bases, leaving 16 bases between them. The germline V gene encodes CDR1 SGHVS and CDR2 FQNEAQ. This CDR3 has 16 residues. The CDR3 region is CASSLAGGYPADTQYF. As DNA, the CDR3 is TGTGCCAGCAGCTTAGCAGGAGGCTACCCCGCGGATACGCAGTATTTT.

The CDR3 DNA is TGTGCCAGCAGTGAATATGCGGGAGGCCCCTACGAGCAGTACTTC. Amino acids: CASSEYAGGPYEQYF. The chain has TRBV2 and TRBJ2-7, with 8 bases aligning to TRBD2. From germline, CDR1 is SNHLY and CDR2 FYNNEI. V trimming: 2 bases; J trimming: 2 bases; junction bases outside the gene matches: 5. The CDR3 length is 15 residues.

This clone was seen only once. The chain carries TRBV5-1 and TRBJ2-3; no clear D. This CDR3 region has 13 residues. V shed 4 bases and J shed 1 base, with 7 bases lying between them. Per the germline V gene, CDR1 is SGHRS and CDR2 is YFSETQ. The CDR3 region is CASSGGRTDTQYF. The CDR3 DNA sequence: TGCGCCAGCAGCGGCGGTCGCACAGATACGCAGTATTTT. The variable domain in full, completed from reference TRBV5-1 and TRBJ2-3, reads KAGVTQTPRYLIKTRGQQVTLSCSPISGHRSVSWYQQTPGQGLQFLFEYFSETQRNKGNFPGRFSGRQFSNSRSEMNVSTLELGDSALYLCASSGGRTDTQYFGPGTRLTVL.

This clone was seen a handful of times. The chain employs TRBV7-9 and TRBJ2-7; 8 nucleotides line up with TRBD2. The length of the CDR3 is 14 residues. J was trimmed by 2 bases and V by 5 bases; bases with no gene match: 5. Germline-derived CDR1 and CDR2 are SEHNR and FQNEAQ (reference sequence). CDR3: CASSPAGGAYEQYF. The CDR3 nucleotides are TGTGCCAGCAGCCCCGCCGGGGGGGCCTACGAGCAGTACTTC.

The V and J genes are TRBV6-1 and TRBJ1-1, with 7 bases that match TRBD1. CDR1 MNHNS and CDR2 SASEGT come from the germline V gene. The CDR3 loop spans 13 amino acids. J lost 6 bases, V lost 6 bases, and 7 bases had no gene match. CDR3 protein: CASSHTGASEAFF. The CDR3 DNA follows: TGTGCCAGCAGCCATACAGGGGCGTCTGAAGCTTTCTTT.

This chain connects TRBV5-1 to TRBJ2-7; the match to TRBD1 covers 9 bases. V was clipped by 0 bases and J by 6 bases; unmatched bases: 4. The CDR3 is made up of 14 amino acids. CDR1 and CDR2 (germline): SGHRS, YFSETQ. CDR3 sequence: CASSLGQGVGEQYF. The CDR3 DNA reads TGCGCCAGCAGCTTGGGACAGGGGGTCGGCGAGCAGTACTTC.

CDR3 nucleotide sequence: TGTGCCATCAGTGAGAGCGGGAGGGCCAGAGATGAGCAGTTCTTC. The encoded protein is CAISESGRARDEQFF. The chain carries TRBV10-3 and TRBJ2-1; 10 nucleotides match TRBD2. Losses at the gene ends were 2 bases for V and 8 bases for J; bases not matched to a gene: 6. Germline V gene data show CDR1 as ENHRY and CDR2 as SYGVKD. The CDR3 spans 15 residues.

This clone was counted a few times. This chain uses TRBV12-5 with TRBJ2-5; the D gene is possibly TRBD2 (6 bases). Trimming stripped 1 base from V and 11 bases from J, with 23 bases between. Germline V gene data show CDR1 as LGHNT and CDR2 as FRNRAP. The CDR3 loop spans 16 amino acids. CDR3 nucleotides: TGTGCTAGTGGTTTGGCTCAGGGACTCTCCGGGTTAGAGCAGTACTTC. This translates into CASGLAQGLSGLEQYF.

This clone was seen once. The chain has TRBV28 and TRBJ1-5, with a possible D match to TRBD1 (5 bases). Deletions cut 5 bases from V and 10 bases from J, with 18 bases between. CDR1 is MDHEN and CDR2 is SYDVKM in the germline V gene. The CDR3 sequence is 14 residues long. The CDR3 DNA reads TGTGCCAGCAGTGAGGACATCATGCTGGAACCCCAGCATTTT. It yields the protein CASSEDIMLEPQHF.

The CDR3 is CASSQASGRGEQFF. The CDR3 nucleotides read TGTGCCAGCAGCCAAGCTAGCGGGAGGGGTGAGCAGTTCTTC. The chain links TRBV14 to TRBJ2-1; the match to TRBD2 covers 12 bases. The CDR3 sequence is 14 residues long. With V trimmed by 1 base and J by 9 bases, 1 base remained unmatched. Per germline, CDR1 SGHDN and CDR2 FVKESK.